The sequence of this TCR beta chain was determined in a study of shared clonotypes between healthy human individuals (TCRdb year 2020). A note on the overall study: Two women and a few men aged 18 to 49 years were included in the cohort. For each donor, CD4 naive and CD4 memory were each run on three plates, CD8 naive on two plates, and CD8 memory on one plate. To estimate repertoire size and how much clonotype sharing occurs between individuals, the study deeply sequenced the blood TCR repertoires of 4 to 6 healthy adults. Different laboratories and diverse techniques were used to prepare libraries and sequence TCR repertoires, to increase sequencing depth and limit assay-specific biases. Per donor, leukapheresis produced somewhere between about 0.85 and 9.5 billion PBMCs. Paper-wide results and their limitations: Estimated clonotype richness was generally larger for naive than for memory subsets. Compared with non-shared clonotypes, clonotypes shared by all four sorted-subset donors had higher generation probabilities. When a few donors were compared, the shared fraction of clonotypes was roughly 4.8% for naive CD4, about 4% for naive CD8, more than 2% for memory CD4, and 0.35% to 0.4% for memory CD8. Pairwise subsampling led to the expectation that sequencing depth would affect the degree of clonotype sharing among donors. The genetic and exposure-history diversity represented was limited by the small number of donors. Even with the large sequencing depth, rarefaction of the sorted-subset datasets indicated that sequencing was incomplete. Only blood was sampled, and tissue TCR repertoires likely differ from those in blood.

Healthy HIV-negative adults with no recently reported acute infections or vaccinations were included as donors. Only Caucasian adults living in Nashville, Tennessee, USA were represented among the donors. Magnetic negative selection was used to enrich CD4+ T cells, after which naive cells were positively selected on CD45RA and the negative fraction became the memory subset. Blood was obtained by leukapheresis, after which PBMCs were separated by Ficoll-Histopaque density gradient centrifugation and cryopreserved in liquid nitrogen vapor phase. Analytical flow cytometry was used to check the purity and quantity of each magnetically sorted T cell population. Genomic DNA was isolated from each sorted fraction and quantified by UV absorbance on a Nanodrop 2000c. Germline trimming: 10 bases from V, 0 bases from J; junction bases outside gene matches: 16. Per the germline V gene, MDHEN is the CDR1 and SYDVKM is the CDR2. From the cysteine through the phenylalanine, the CDR3 covers 18 amino acids. The only DNA kept is the CDR3, 54 bases in frame from the first base.

TCR CDR3 regions were amplified from genomic DNA by multiplex PCR using the deep immunoSEQ assay. Genomic DNA extracted from each cell subset was distributed evenly over all wells of several immunoSEQ 96-well plates, and each plate served as one replicate. For sorted subsets, roughly 200 ng of genomic DNA, equivalent to some 33,000 T cell genomes, went into each replicate PCR. Purified libraries were measured with a Qubit 3.0 fluorometer, size-checked on a Bioanalyzer 2100, and measured again with the KAPA Library Quantification kit. A separate single-read 150-cycle Illumina NextSeq 550 flow cell was used to sequence each immunoSEQ 96-well plate. The authors' analysis ran thus. The immunoSEQ output contained only junctional sequences without quality scores, so filtering could not match that applied to full-length reads. To assign V/J genes and CDR3, sequences were annotated using PyIR, a Python wrapper for IgBLAST v1.9, with IMGT germline references. Any read was removed if the V/J assignment was weak (E-value above 1e-6), the CDR3 was missing, or the read contained stop codons, out-of-frame junctions, or ambiguous translated residues. A V3J clonotype was defined by an identical inferred V gene, J gene, and CDR3 amino acid sequence. Percentage overlap between repertoires was computed as shared unique clonotypes divided by the size of the smaller repertoire. Three approaches were used to assess repertoire richness: RTK rarefaction, the Chao1 estimator, and Recon v2.1 estimates of unobserved clonotypes. OLGA was used to compute generation probabilities for all TCRbeta clonotypes that the gDNA method yielded from a handful of donors. The table was pulled from immuneACCESS by TCRdb, which kept in-frame rearrangements only. Such tables lose some clones; where checked, under half of the loss comes from unresolved V genes, and the rest has no known cause. V, J and clone size are those of that table, while D and trimming were read from the DNA. The sample table records 2,500,000 or so clones; roughly 92% of these occur just once. Of the sample, around 0.38% falls within the top ten clones.

Regarding this clone: Its antigen target is currently unknown. One base away there is no much larger clone; base qualities are not given.

This TCR came from a man aged 18 to 35 in good health. Some clones in this sample may be carry-over from other donors' samples. The chain is assembled from TRBV28 and TRBJ2-3, with 10 bases in between that match TRBD1. The sample comprised naive CD4+ T cells from PBMCs. Read against the paper, the sample's cell subset or site label means: CD45RA+ positively selected. The sequenced DNA: TGTGCCATCCTACCCCGGGACAGGGGTCTCACTAGCACAGATACGCAGTATTTT. This yields the protein CAILPRDRGLTSTDTQYF.